These 27 T cell receptor beta chains originate from one sample sequenced in a study of type 1 and type 2 diabetes patients. Amplification started from genomic DNA. Multiplex PCR with 30 forward and 13 reverse primers amplified the TCR beta CDR3. TCRdb re-called the multiplex PCR reads through MiXCR, storing one row per CDR3 protein. The sample holds 270,000 or so distinct CDR3 sequences; approximately 50% are singletons and the top ten take around 15%. What was sequenced was peripheral blood mononuclear cells (PBMCs). These receptors were obtained from a man between 18 and 29 years old with type 2 diabetes.

The chain carries TRBV20-1 and TRBJ1-3, with no clear D. CDR1 and CDR2 (germline): DFQATT, SNEGSKA (reference sequence). Deletions cut 1 base from V and 4 bases from J, with 5 bases between. The CDR3 spans 12 residues. Here the CDR3 reads CSARVEGNTIYF. The CDR3 nucleotides are TGCAGTGCTAGAGTCGAGGGAAACACCATATATTTT.

V usage is TRBV2 and J usage is TRBJ2-1; a weak D match, TRBD1 (6 bases). Germline V gene data show CDR1 as SNHLY and CDR2 as FYNNEI. The CDR3 consists of 12 residues. V was pared by 7 bases and J by 7 bases, with 11 bases between. CDR3 protein: CASISQGNEQFF. The CDR3 nucleotides read TGTGCCAGCATATCTCAGGGGAATGAGCAGTTCTTC. Supplemented by reference TRBV2 and TRBJ2-1, the full variable domain reads EPEVTQTPSHQVTQMGQEVILRCVPISNHLYFYWYRQILGQKVEFLVSFYNNEISEKSEIFDDQFSVERPDGSNFTLKIRSTKLEDSAMYFCASISQGNEQFFGPGTRLTVL.

The chain combines TRBV7-2 with TRBJ1-5; 7 bases map to TRBD1. CDR1 SGHTA and CDR2 FQGNSA come from the germline V gene. With V trimmed by 6 bases and J by 3 bases, 5 bases remained unmatched. CDR3 length: 14 amino acids. This CDR3 reads CASRGGQVNQPQHF. CDR3 DNA: TGTGCCAGCAGGGGAGGACAGGTCAATCAGCCCCAGCATTTT.

This clonotype appeared a single time. The V gene is TRBV7-2, the J gene TRBJ2-7; D gene unclear. Trimming removed 4 bases at V and 4 bases at J, with 8 bases between. The CDR3 is 12 residues long. Germline values: CDR1 SGHTA, CDR2 FQGNSA. CDR3 sequence: CASSSQLYEQYF. In DNA form, the CDR3 reads TGTGCCAGCAGCTCGCAGTTATACGAGCAGTACTTC.

About this clonotype itself: The junction departs from germline at one end; a sequencing error may be responsible. The chain uses TRBV5-1 and TRBJ1-2; D is ambiguous. The length of the CDR3 is 12 residues. CDR1 SGHRS and CDR2 YFSETQ come from the germline V gene. The CDR3 spells CASSENTDGYTF. The CDR3, as DNA: TGTGCCAGCAGCGAGAACACGGACGGCTACACCTTC. Filled out from reference TRBV5-1 and TRBJ1-2, the complete variable domain reads KAGVTQTPRYLIKTRGQQVTLSCSPISGHRSVSWYQQTPGQGLQFLFEYFSETQRNKGNFPGRFSGRQFSNSRSEMNVSTLELGDSALYLCASSENTDGYTFGSGTRLTVV.

The chain joins TRBV5-5 to TRBJ2-4, with D hard to call. Per the germline V gene, CDR1 is SGHKS and CDR2 is YYEKEE (reference sequence). V was pared by 2 bases and J by 2 bases, with 5 bases between. The CDR3 extends over 13 amino acids. The CDR3 region is CASSLGPKNIQYF. The CDR3 DNA follows: TGTGCCAGCAGCTTAGGGCCCAAAAACATTCAGTACTTC. Complete variable domain (other parts from reference TRBV5-5 and TRBJ2-4): DAGVTQSPTHLIKTRGQQVTLRCSPISGHKSVSWYQQVLGQGPQFIFQYYEKEERGRGNFPDRFSARQFPNYSSELNVNALLLGDSALYLCASSLGPKNIQYFGAGTRLSVL.

This clonotype was counted ten times or more. This rearrangement joins TRBV19 to TRBJ1-1; D remains ambiguous. V shed 5 bases and J shed 8 bases, with 9 bases lying between them. The CDR3 is 11 residues long. From germline, CDR1 is LNHDA and CDR2 SQIVND (reference sequence). The CDR3 is CASSQQTEAFF. CDR3 coding DNA: TGTGCCAGTAGTCAGCAGACGGAAGCTTTCTTT.

This clonotype was found a few times. This sequence joins TRBV30 and TRBJ1-1; weak D call: TRBD1 (5 bases). This CDR3 spans 13 amino acids. The germline CDR1 and CDR2 sequences are GTSNPN and SVGIG (reference sequence). The V end was cut by 7 bases, the J end by 0 bases, with 12 bases between. The CDR3 sequence: CASTELMNTEAFF. CDR3 nucleotide sequence: TGTGCCTCGACAGAGCTCATGAACACTGAAGCTTTCTTT. Full variable domain (remainder filled in from reference TRBV30 and TRBJ1-1): SQTIHQWPATLVQPVGSPLSLECTVEGTSNPNLYWYRQAAGRGLQLLFYSVGIGQISSEVPQNLSASRPQDRQFILSSKKLLLSDSGFYLCASTELMNTEAFFGQGTRLTVV.

This clonotype has more than one count but fewer than ten. The chain couples TRBV20-1 to TRBJ1-1, with D hard to call. Germline CDR1 reads DFQATT; CDR2 reads SNEGSKA (reference sequence). CDR3 length: 11 residues. The ends were cut back, 1 base at V and 7 bases at J, with 7 bases in the middle. The CDR3 protein is CSARGTIEAFF. CDR3 DNA: TGCAGTGCTAGAGGAACTATTGAAGCTTTCTTT.

This clonotype came up many times. The V and J genes are TRBV10-1 and TRBJ2-5; unclear D gene. Per germline, CDR1 WNHNN and CDR2 SYGVQD (reference sequence). Trimming took 3 bases from V and 5 from J, leaving 4 bases between them. This CDR3 has 11 amino acids. The chain's CDR3 is CASSDRETQYF. The CDR3 region has the DNA TGCGCCAGCAGTGACCGGGAGACCCAGTACTTC.

A remark on this clonotype: This CDR3 fails to terminate in the conserved phenylalanine or tryptophan, so it likely reflects a read error. CDR3 residues: CASSRGQDYEQYS. The CDR3 DNA reads as TGTGCCAGCTCACGAGGACAAGACTACGAGCAGTACTCC. The rearrangement links TRBV18 to TRBJ2-7, with D perhaps TRBD1 (5 bases). The germline V gene encodes CDR1 KGHSH and CDR2 LQKENI. The CDR3 contains 13 residues. V gave up 4 bases and J gave up 3 bases, with 10 bases separating them.

This sequence joins TRBV7-3 and TRBJ2-7; D assignment may be TRBD1 or TRBD2 (6 bases each). CDR1 is SGHTA and CDR2 is FQGTGA in the germline V gene. The CDR3 has 13 amino acids. V was shortened by 5 bases and J by 3 bases, with 11 bases between the two germline ends. The CDR3 region has the DNA TGTGCCAGCAGCCCACGGGGGCACTACGAGCAGTACTTC. Encoded protein: CASSPRGHYEQYF.

The table lists this clonotype with a few counts. J is TRBJ1-2 and V is TRBV7-2; the D gene is possibly TRBD1 (5 bases). This CDR3 is 13 amino acids long. Between the trimmed V and J ends, which lost 6 bases and 4 bases, there was a span of 12 bases. CDR1 is SGHTA, CDR2 FQGNSA, per germline. The CDR3 here is CASRQDTVYGYTF. The CDR3 nucleotides are TGTGCCAGCAGACAGGACACGGTCTATGGCTACACCTTC.

This chain joins TRBV4-2 and TRBJ1-4; tentative D call: TRBD1 (5 bases). The germline V gene has CDR1 LGHNA and CDR2 YNFKEQ. V was cut by 5 bases and J by 0 bases, with 19 bases left in between. The CDR3 contains 18 residues. For the CDR3, the DNA is TGTGCCAGCAGCGTTCGGCAGGGAGGGGAAGCAACTAATGAAAAACTGTTTTTT. It encodes CASSVRQGGEATNEKLFF.

The chain employs TRBV20-1 and TRBJ2-7; D is uncertain. The CDR3 runs to 14 residues. Germline V gene data show CDR1 as DFQATT and CDR2 as SNEGSKA (reference sequence). Trimming removed 1 base from V and 0 bases from J, with 10 bases in between. The CDR3 loop reads CSARAGPASYEQYF. For the CDR3, the DNA is TGCAGTGCTAGAGCCGGCCCTGCCTCCTACGAGCAGTACTTC.

This chain connects TRBV12-3 or TRBV12-4 to TRBJ2-1; 10 nucleotides line up with TRBD1. V dropped 5 bases and J dropped 2; count of bases not matched to a gene: 18. The CDR3 has 20 residues. As DNA, the CDR3 is TGTGCCAGCAGTCCGGGACAGGGGCTCAAATCCGAACTAACCTACAATGAGCAGTTCTTC. Translating gives CASSPGQGLKSELTYNEQFF.

The sample holds a few counts of this clonotype. The CDR3 here is CASSQTVPSNQPQHF. Here the CDR3 DNA reads TGTGCCAGCAGTCAGACGGTACCTAGCAATCAGCCCCAGCATTTT. V gene TRBV6-5 combines with J gene TRBJ1-5; D gene ambiguous. Per germline, CDR1 MNHEY and CDR2 SVGAGI. This CDR3 contains 15 residues. Trimming stripped 5 bases from V and 0 bases from J, with 11 bases between.

This rearrangement joins TRBV19 to TRBJ2-1; D perhaps matches TRBD1 (6 bases). Germline CDR1 LNHDA, CDR2 SQIVND (reference sequence). The CDR3 runs 14 residues. Trimming stripped 2 bases from V and 2 bases from J, with 7 bases between. The CDR3 spells CASSIQGTYNEQFF. The CDR3, as DNA: TGTGCCAGTAGTATACAGGGGACCTACAATGAGCAGTTCTTC. Supplemented by reference TRBV19 and TRBJ2-1, the full variable domain reads DGGITQSPKYLFRKEGQNVTLSCEQNLNHDAMYWYRQDPGQGLRLIYYSQIVNDFQKGDIAEGYSVSREKKESFPLTVTSAQKNPTAFYLCASSIQGTYNEQFFGPGTRLTVL.

Notes on this clonotype: One end of the junction fails to match germline, which may point to a read error. V gene TRBV5-5 combines with J gene TRBJ1-1; possibly TRBD1 for D (5 bases). There are 12 residues in the CDR3. CDR1 and CDR2 from the germline V gene are SGHKS and YYEKEE (reference sequence). CDR3 coding DNA: TGTGCCAGCAGCTGGACGGGGGGTGAAGCATTCTTT. It encodes CASSWTGGEAFF.

In its sample, this clonotype was seen many times. J is TRBJ1-5 and V is TRBV15; tentatively, D is TRBD1 (6 bases). Trimming stripped 0 bases from V and 7 bases from J, with 10 bases between. The germline V gene has CDR1 LNHNV and CDR2 YYDKDF (reference sequence). This CDR3 is 14 amino acids long. CDR3 loop: CATSREGGGQPQHF. CDR3 DNA sequence: TGTGCCACCAGCAGAGAGGGGGGCGGCCAGCCCCAGCATTTT.

The chain carries TRBV7-8 and TRBJ2-7, with TRBD2 matching over 9 bases. Per germline, CDR1 SGHVS and CDR2 FQNEAQ. The CDR3 spans 16 residues. After removal of 4 bases from V and 2 bases from J, the junction contained 9 bases not matched to a gene. The CDR3 reads CASSSRGTSQTYEQYF. CDR3 sequence (DNA): TGTGCCAGCAGCTCGAGAGGGACTAGCCAGACCTACGAGCAGTACTTC.

The V gene is TRBV14, the J gene TRBJ1-2, with 10 nucleotides matching TRBD1. CDR1 SGHDN and CDR2 FVKESK come from the germline V gene. The J segment lost 2 bases and the V segment lost 3 bases, leaving 6 bases of the junction unmatched. There are 16 residues in the CDR3. This CDR3 reads CASSHWDRGINYGYTF. In DNA, the CDR3 is TGTGCCAGCAGCCACTGGGACAGGGGCATAAACTATGGCTACACCTTC.

Notes on this clonotype: As the CDR3 is not closed by the conserved phenylalanine or tryptophan, this likely results from a read error. The rearrangement uses TRBV4-1 and TRBJ2-5, with D perhaps matching TRBD2 (6 bases). TRBJ2-1 matches the DNA end more closely, so the J call is doubtful. Germline V CDR1 and CDR2: MGHRA, YSYEKL. This CDR3 spans 15 amino acids. The CDR3 sequence is CASSQVGRTGDEQFL. The CDR3 nucleotides are TGCGCCAGCAGCCAAGTGGGGCGGACGGGGGATGAGCAGTTCCTC.

This chain links TRBV7-2 with TRBJ1-1, with a tentative D call TRBD1 (5 bases). The CDR3 loop spans 14 amino acids. V was shortened by 2 bases and J by 1 base, with 8 bases between the two germline ends. Looked up from germline, CDR1 is SGHTA and CDR2 is FQGNSA. The CDR3 DNA reads TGTGCCAGCAGCTTACAGGGTTGGAACACTGAAGCTTTCTTT. Protein sequence: CASSLQGWNTEAFF. Variable domain in full (rest from reference TRBV7-2 and TRBJ1-1): GAGVSQSPSNKVTEKGKDVELRCDPISGHTALYWYRQSLGQGLEFLIYFQGNSAPDKSGLPSDRFSAERTGGSVSTLTIQRTQQEDSAVYLCASSLQGWNTEAFFGQGTRLTVV.

The rearrangement links TRBV19 to TRBJ2-7; the D is unclear. The V end lost 5 bases, the J end lost 4 bases, and 18 bases lay between the germline ends. The CDR3 loop spans 15 amino acids. CDR1 is LNHDA, CDR2 SQIVND, per germline (reference sequence). CDR3 in DNA: TGTGCCAGTAGTCCCAGTCCATCGTGGGGATACGAGCAGTACTTC. This encodes CASSPSPSWGYEQYF.

Note on this clonotype: A read error may produce the germline difference seen at one junction end. V and J are TRBV30 and TRBJ2-7; D remains ambiguous. CDR1 and CDR2 (germline): GTSNPN, SVGIG (reference sequence). The CDR3 sequence is 12 residues long. This CDR3 reads CAWRASSYEQHF. CDR3 DNA: TGTGCCTGGAGGGCAAGCTCCTACGAGCAACACTTC.

V usage is TRBV20-1 and J usage is TRBJ2-7, with D tentatively TRBD1 or TRBD2 (6 bases each). Trimming took 4 bases from V and 4 from J, leaving 14 bases between them. Germline CDR1 is DFQATT and CDR2 is SNEGSKA (reference sequence). The CDR3 extends over 13 amino acids. As DNA, the CDR3 is TGCAGTGCTATCCGGGGGACAATTTACGAGCAGTACTTC. Its protein product is CSAIRGTIYEQYF.